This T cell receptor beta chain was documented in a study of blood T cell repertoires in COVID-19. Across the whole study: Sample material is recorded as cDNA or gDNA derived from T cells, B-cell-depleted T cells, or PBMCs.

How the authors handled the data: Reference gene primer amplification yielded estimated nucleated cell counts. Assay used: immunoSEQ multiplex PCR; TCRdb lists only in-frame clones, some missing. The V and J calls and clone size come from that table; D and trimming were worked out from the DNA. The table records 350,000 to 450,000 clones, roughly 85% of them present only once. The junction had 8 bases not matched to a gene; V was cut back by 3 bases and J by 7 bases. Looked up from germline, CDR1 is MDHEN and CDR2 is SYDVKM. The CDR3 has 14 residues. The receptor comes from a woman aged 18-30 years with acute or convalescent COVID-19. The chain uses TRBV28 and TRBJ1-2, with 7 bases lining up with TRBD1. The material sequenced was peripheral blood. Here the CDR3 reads CASSFRGGGRGYTF. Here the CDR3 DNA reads TGTGCCAGCAGTTTTAGAGGGGGCGGGCGTGGCTACACCTTC.